This T cell receptor beta chain originates from a study of blood T cells in healthy people across ages. Germline CDR1 reads DFQATT; CDR2 reads SNEGSKA (reference sequence). CDR3 length: 11 amino acids. The second PCR ran about 6 to 12 cycles with a sample-barcoded 5' primer and J-beta primers. A single record per CDR3 protein comes from TCRdb applying MiXCR to the 5' RACE reads. The table includes about 780,000 distinct CDR3 sequences, 46% detected once. The chain carries TRBV20-1 and TRBJ2-5; 10 positions match TRBD1. This TCR came from an elderly man in good health. The sample consisted of blood. CDR3 protein: CRSGQGREQYF. As DNA, the CDR3 is TGCAGATCGGGACAGGGGCGGGAGCAGTACTTC.